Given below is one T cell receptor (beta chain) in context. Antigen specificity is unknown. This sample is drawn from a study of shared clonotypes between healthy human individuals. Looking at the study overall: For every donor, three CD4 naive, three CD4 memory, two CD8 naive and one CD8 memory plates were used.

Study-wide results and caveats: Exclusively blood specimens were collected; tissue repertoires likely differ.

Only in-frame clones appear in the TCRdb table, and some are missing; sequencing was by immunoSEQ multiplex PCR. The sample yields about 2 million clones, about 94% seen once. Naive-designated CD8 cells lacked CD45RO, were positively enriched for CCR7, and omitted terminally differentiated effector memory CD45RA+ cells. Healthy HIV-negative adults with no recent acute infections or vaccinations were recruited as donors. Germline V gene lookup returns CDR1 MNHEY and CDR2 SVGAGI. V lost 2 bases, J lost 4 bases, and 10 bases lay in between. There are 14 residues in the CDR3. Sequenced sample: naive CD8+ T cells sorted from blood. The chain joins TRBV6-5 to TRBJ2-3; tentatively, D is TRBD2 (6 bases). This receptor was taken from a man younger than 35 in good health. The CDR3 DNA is TGTGCCAGCAGTTACCTGGAGGGGCCAGATACGCAGTATTTT. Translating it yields CASSYLEGPDTQYF.